This T cell receptor (beta chain) was profiled in a study of post-analysis software for immune sequencing data. Study as a whole: In terms of disease course, relapsing-remitting, secondary progressive and progressive-relapsing multiple sclerosis were included. Whole-study findings and limits: Controls showed lower frequencies than patients for four to six TRBV segments, and TRBV5-6, TRBV5-1 and TRBV20-1 were among these.

Comments on this clonotype: Its antigen remains unknown.

J lost 4 bases, V lost 3 bases, and 5 bases had no gene match. The CDR3 spans 14 residues. The germline V gene encodes CDR1 MDHEN and CDR2 SYDVKM. The authors incorporated unique molecular identifiers into the TCR beta cDNA libraries. Each batch of about 0.9 to 10 million T cells produced roughly 500,000 cDNA molecules. TCRdb reprocessed the PCR reads with MiXCR, giving one entry per CDR3 protein. In the table there are approximately 730,000 distinct CDR3 sequences, approximately 30% of which are singletons. The chain links TRBV28 to TRBJ1-2; 7 positions match TRBD1. The sample was blood. The sequence derives from a girl between 10 and 17 years old with multiple sclerosis. CDR3 bases: TGTGCCAGCAGTTTTTGGGACAGACCCTATGGCTACACCTTC. Protein sequence: CASSFWDRPYGYTF.